This record looks at one T cell receptor (beta chain) sequence and its context. The antigen is unknown. This CDR3 contains 15 residues. The PCR contained 60 Vbeta and 13 Jbeta primers. Profiled with immunoSEQ multiplex PCR; TCRdb holds only in-frame clones, not every one. The sample lists about 170,000 clones, about 80% occurring once. The data belong to a study of cytomegalovirus exposure and HLA in healthy donors. Overall study findings and caveats: Versus the approximately 670-donor mean, an Asian-associated ancestry cluster reportedly showed fewer N-insertions in a later analysis.

The sequencing sample was made of PBMCs. The chain joins TRBV12-2 to TRBJ1-3. TRBV12-2 is annotated as a pseudogene. The receptor was derived from a woman aged 50 to 60 in good health and CMV-seronegative. CDR3 nucleotides: TGTGCAAGTCGCTTGAAGAAGCTCTCGGGAAACACCATATATTTT. Its protein product is CASRLKKLSGNTIYF.